This is a list of T cell receptor beta chains from one sample in a study of cytomegalovirus exposure and HLA in healthy donors. Some clones are missing from TCRdb's copy, which holds only in-frame ones; the method was immunoSEQ multiplex PCR. This sample lists fewer than 200,000 clones; its ten largest clones have about 6%. The specimen sequenced was PBMCs. The receptors stem from a man aged 25-45 years in good health and CMV-seronegative. Both conserved end residues are part of each CDR3. A D gene is named only where the DNA matches it firmly.

CDR3 protein	CDR3 DNA	CDR3 length	J gene	V gene	D gene
CASSPPGRVLTGELFF	TGTGCCAGCAGTCCCCCGGGAAGGGTACTCACCGGGGAGCTGTTTTTT	16	TRBJ2-2	TRBV27	.
CASSTRIGGSYEQYF	TGTGCCAGTAGTACCCGGATAGGGGGCTCCTACGAGCAGTACTTC	15	TRBJ2-7	TRBV19	.
CASSFSSQATNEKLFF	TGCGCCAGCAGCTTCTCTTCACAGGCAACTAATGAAAAACTGTTTTTT	16	TRBJ1-4	TRBV5-1	.
CASSEYRVAEAFF	TGCGCCAGCAGTGAGTACCGGGTAGCTGAAGCTTTCTTT	13	TRBJ1-1	TRBV10-1	.
CASSQLAGYTF	TGTGCCAGCAGTCAATTGGCGGGCTACACCTTT	11	TRBJ1-2	TRBV2	.
CATEREGQAFF	TGTGCCACCGAAAGGGAGGGCCAAGCTTTCTTT	11	TRBJ1-1	TRBV6-5	.
CASSHEGNQPQHF	TGTGCCAGCAGCCACGAGGGCAATCAGCCCCAGCATTTT	13	TRBJ1-5	TRBV6-5	.
CASSQAGTGELFF	TGCGCCAGCAGCCAAGCCGGGACCGGGGAGCTGTTTTTT	13	TRBJ2-2	TRBV4-3	.
CASSGWGQGILTGELFF	TGTGCCAGCAGTGGATGGGGACAGGGAATATTAACCGGGGAGCTGTTTTTT	17	TRBJ2-2	TRBV6-1	TRBD1
CASSPWSSSYNEQFF	TGTGCCAGCAGCCCCTGGTCTAGCTCCTACAATGAGCAGTTCTTC	15	TRBJ2-1	TRBV7-3	.
CAGRRQGNTGELFF	TGTGCCGGACGGAGACAGGGGAACACCGGGGAGCTGTTTTTT	14	TRBJ2-2	TRBV7-9	TRBD1
CASSSGPGQRSGYTF	TGTGCCAGCAGTTCGGGACCGGGACAGAGATCGGGCTACACCTTC	15	TRBJ1-2	TRBV28	TRBD1
CASSSGRGDYGYTF	TGTGCCAGCAGCTCCGGGAGGGGTGACTATGGCTACACCTTC	14	TRBJ1-2	TRBV28	.
CASSARRSGSRYEQYF	TGTGCCAGCAGCGCCCGGAGGAGCGGGAGTCGGTACGAGCAGTACTTC	16	TRBJ2-7	TRBV9	TRBD2
CASSVGEGYTEAFF	TGTGCCAGCAGCGTAGGGGAGGGGTACACTGAAGCTTTCTTT	14	TRBJ1-1	TRBV9	.
CASRAGLAGVYEQYF	TGTGCCAGCAGGGCTGGACTAGCCGGAGTCTACGAGCAGTACTTC	15	TRBJ2-7	TRBV6-6	TRBD2
CASSPNKNTGELFF	TGTGCCAGCTCACCTAATAAGAACACCGGGGAGCTGTTTTTT	14	TRBJ2-2	TRBV18	.
CASSRVAGTGGTVRTF	TGTGCCAGCAGCCGGGTCGCGGGGACAGGGGGCACCGTAAGGACTTTC	16	TRBJ2-6	TRBV7-2	TRBD1
CAWSVPGNYGYTF	TGTGCCTGGAGTGTACCCGGTAACTATGGCTACACCTTC	13	TRBJ1-2	TRBV30	.
CAWSAQTGGNSPLHF	TGTGCCTGGAGTGCCCAGACAGGGGGAAATTCACCCCTCCACTTT	15	TRBJ1-6	TRBV30	TRBD1
CASSDGEEANEQFF	TGTGCCAGCAGTGACGGAGAAGAGGCAAATGAGCAGTTCTTC	14	TRBJ2-1	TRBV6-4	.
CASTTGGDTQYF	TGTGCCAGCACCACTGGGGGGGATACGCAGTATTTT	12	TRBJ2-3	TRBV28	.
CASSLPLGLAGVSYNEQFF	TGTGCCAGCAGCCTACCCCTCGGACTAGCGGGCGTCTCCTACAATGAGCAGTTCTTC	19	TRBJ2-1	TRBV7-9	TRBD2
CASSLSSEGVSNEQFF	TGTGCCAGCAGTCTCTCCTCGGAGGGAGTAAGCAATGAGCAGTTCTTC	16	TRBJ2-1	TRBV27	.
CASSFPGGQPQHF	TGTGCCAGCAGCTTCCCGGGGGGTCAGCCCCAGCATTTT	13	TRBJ1-5	TRBV5-5	.
CAISGVAGGLSYGQYF	TGTGCCATCAGTGGAGTAGCGGGGGGCCTCTCCTACGGGCAGTACTTC	16	TRBJ2-7	TRBV10-3	TRBD2
CASSLDQAGGNTEAFF	TGTGCCAGCAGCCTCGATCAGGCAGGGGGAAACACTGAAGCTTTCTTT	16	TRBJ1-1	TRBV11-2	TRBD1
CASSGGGNQGPQHF	TGTGCCAGCAGCGGCGGGGGCAATCAGGGGCCCCAGCATTTT	14	TRBJ1-5	TRBV18	.
CATKLLGPGDEQFF	TGTGCCACCAAATTACTGGGGCCGGGGGATGAGCAGTTCTTC	14	TRBJ2-1	TRBV27	.
CASSQDKWGDYGYTF	TGTGCCAGCAGCCAAGATAAGTGGGGGGACTATGGCTACACCTTC	15	TRBJ1-2	TRBV4-2	.
CSVLAGPNEQFF	TGCAGCGTTCTGGCGGGACCCAATGAGCAGTTCTTC	12	TRBJ2-1	TRBV29-1	.
CAIAWEYGNEQFF	TGTGCCATCGCGTGGGAGTACGGTAATGAGCAGTTCTTC	13	TRBJ2-1	TRBV7-8	.
CASSLQQGNEKLFF	TGTGCCAGCAGTTTACAACAGGGGAATGAAAAACTGTTTTTT	14	TRBJ1-4	TRBV27	TRBD1
CASSQGGTSEKLFF	TGTGCCAGCAGCCAAGGGGGGACTTCGGAAAAACTGTTTTTT	14	TRBJ1-4	TRBV14	.
CASSWRTGAREQYF	TGTGCCAGCAGTTGGAGGACAGGGGCACGGGAGCAGTACTTC	14	TRBJ2-7	TRBV5-6	TRBD1
CASSGLLAGSYNEQFF	TGTGCCAGCAGCGGCCTTCTAGCGGGAAGCTACAATGAGCAGTTCTTC	16	TRBJ2-1	TRBV27	TRBD2
CASSSGFSGGFSWGYNEQFF	TGTGCCAGCAGCTCCGGTTTTAGCGGGGGATTTTCTTGGGGGTACAATGAGCAGTTCTTC	20	TRBJ2-1	TRBV7-6	TRBD2
CASSQGLSQGLKPQHF	TGCGCCAGCAGCCAAGGGCTTAGTCAGGGTTTGAAGCCCCAGCATTTT	16	TRBJ1-5	TRBV4-3	.
CASSVAFSGDPKNIQYF	TGTGCCAGCAGCGTAGCTTTTAGCGGGGACCCCAAAAACATTCAGTACTTC	17	TRBJ2-4	TRBV9	TRBD2
CASSPGTSGEETQYF	TGCGCCAGCAGCCCTGGGACTAGCGGAGAAGAGACCCAGTACTTC	15	TRBJ2-5	TRBV5-1	TRBD2